This T cell receptor (beta chain) comes out of a study of T cells in Graves' hyperthyroidism and ophthalmopathy. About this clonotype: The antigen remains unidentified.

Ophthalmopathy patients all had a Clinical Activity Score of at least 3, a NOSPECS grade of at least 4 and disease under 3 months old. The source material, RNA transcripts, was used to amplify TCR beta CDR3 regions. A set of HTBI primers served as the primers for a first-round RT-PCR of the TCR CDR3. TCRdb processed the multiplex PCR reads anew with MiXCR; each CDR3 protein has one entry. The sample has more than 500,000 distinct CDR3 sequences, around 15% seen once. Germline CDR1 and CDR2: GTSNPN and SVGIG (reference sequence). This CDR3 spans 12 amino acids. Trimming removed 4 bases from V and 3 bases from J, with 9 bases in between. Whole-study findings and limits: In validation, the model predicted ophthalmopathy. These predictions came a median about 6 months before onset. A model of 13 V-J features distinguished ophthalmopathy from stable hyperthyroidism.

This chain connects TRBV30 to TRBJ1-2; no definite D call. Sample: blood. The source of this sequence is a middle-aged woman with Graves' ophthalmopathy. The CDR3 reads CAWNIDYYGYTF. CDR3 coding DNA: TGTGCCTGGAACATAGACTACTATGGCTACACCTTC.